These T cell receptor beta chains were read from a single sample in a study of vaccination effects on CD4 cells after COVID-19. These TCRs' antigens remain unknown. Produced via immunoSEQ multiplex PCR; TCRdb's table is partial and in-frame only. The sample yields about 27,000 clones, 80% to 90% seen once. The sample was CD4+ T cells from PBMCs cultured with HCoV-NL63 spike peptides, taken after COVID-19 vaccination. These receptors were taken from a human donor who received a COVID-19 vaccine. Some clones in this sample may be carry-over from other donors' samples. Each CDR3 is given with its conserved first and last residue. Fields, in order: D gene, clone size, J gene, V gene, CDR3 protein, CDR3 DNA. A D gene is named only where the DNA matches it firmly. Size values are once, few and many counts, or a class for expanded clones, and some rows have none.

TRBD1,-,TRBJ1-4,TRBV11-2,CASSRGQNEKLFF,TGTGCCAGCAGCAGGGGACAGAATGAAAAACTGTTTTTT
-,-,TRBJ2-6,TRBV6-5,CASSYLSGANVLTF,TGTGCCAGCAGTTATCTGTCTGGGGCCAACGTCCTGACTTTC
-,-,TRBJ2-2,TRBV6-1,CASTGTPFTGELFF,TGTGCCAGCACTGGGACTCCATTCACCGGGGAGCTGTTTTTT
TRBD1,-,TRBJ1-2,TRBV5-6,CASSPLDRDFTGYTF,TGTGCCAGCAGCCCCCTTGACAGGGACTTCACTGGCTACACCTTC
-,-,TRBJ2-1,TRBV10-3,CAISGQDRNEQFF,TGTGCCATCAGTGGGCAGGATAGAAATGAGCAGTTCTTC
TRBD1,-,TRBJ1-2,TRBV3-1/TRBV3-2,CASSQVTWGQPNGYTF,TGTGCCAGCAGCCAAGTGACCTGGGGACAGCCCAATGGCTACACCTTC
TRBD2,-,TRBJ2-3,TRBV6-4,CASSEERGPTDTQYF,TGTGCCAGCAGTGAAGAGCGGGGGCCCACAGATACGCAGTATTTT
TRBD2,-,TRBJ2-5,TRBV9,CASSVSPHGGSTAQETQYF,TGTGCCAGCAGCGTATCCCCCCACGGCGGGAGCACCGCCCAAGAGACCCAGTACTTC
-,once,TRBJ2-2,TRBV18,CASSPLASATGELFF,TGTGCCAGCTCACCACTTGCTAGCGCCACCGGGGAGCTGTTTTTT
TRBD1,-,TRBJ1-2,TRBV28,CASSLSHPGQNYGYTF,TGTGCCAGCAGTTTATCCCACCCGGGACAGAACTATGGCTACACCTTC
-,-,TRBJ2-3,TRBV15,CATSRDRRGDTQYF,TGTGCCACCAGCAGAGACCGGAGGGGAGATACGCAGTATTTT
-,-,TRBJ1-6,TRBV11-2,CASSLPPGDNSPLHF,TGTGCCAGCAGCTTACCTCCAGGGGATAATTCACCCCTCCACTTT
TRBD1,-,TRBJ1-4,TRBV27,CASSLTGQGSFTTNEKLFF,TGTGCCAGCAGTTTGACCGGACAGGGATCCTTTACTACTAATGAAAAACTGTTTTTT
-,-,TRBJ1-2,TRBV20-1,CSASGGGQLNYGYTF,TGCAGTGCTAGTGGTGGGGGGCAGCTGAACTATGGCTACACCTTC
-,-,TRBJ1-5,TRBV4-1,CASSREDRVNQPQHF,TGCGCCAGCAGCCGCGAAGACAGAGTAAATCAGCCCCAGCATTTT
-,-,TRBJ1-1,TRBV18,CASSRERYTEAFF,TGTGCCAGCTCACGGGAGAGGTACACTGAAGCTTTCTTT
-,-,TRBJ1-1,TRBV5-6,CASSLAEGEAFF,TGTGCCAGCAGCTTGGCTGAAGGAGAAGCTTTCTTT
-,-,TRBJ2-1,TRBV7-8,CASTEVSYNEQFF,TGTGCCAGTACAGAAGTCTCCTACAATGAGCAGTTCTTC
TRBD2,-,TRBJ2-3,TRBV29-1,CSVEWLAGGILADTQYF,TGCAGCGTTGAATGGCTAGCGGGGGGAATCTTGGCAGATACGCAGTATTTT
TRBD1,once,TRBJ1-1,TRBV7-3,CASSPPLGQGKAFF,TGTGCCAGCAGCCCCCCGCTAGGACAGGGGAAAGCTTTCTTT
-,-,TRBJ2-3,TRBV24-1,CATARPGVDTQYF,TGTGCCACAGCCCGACCGGGGGTCGATACGCAGTATTTT
TRBD1,-,TRBJ1-1,TRBV2,CAVGRDSNTEAFF,TGTGCCGTAGGCCGGGACAGCAACACTGAAGCTTTCTTT
TRBD2,-,TRBJ2-3,TRBV4-3,CASSQGPGGLAGGEKRTDTQYF,TGCGCCAGCAGCCAAGGCCCCGGGGGACTAGCGGGGGGAGAAAAACGCACAGATACGCAGTATTTT
-,-,TRBJ2-1,TRBV20-1,CSASHAGGAAHLGQFF,TGCAGTGCTAGTCACGCCGGCGGGGCAGCACATCTCGGACAGTTCTTC
-,-,TRBJ2-3,TRBV6-1,CASSEGGLRTDTQYF,TGTGCCAGCAGCGAAGGGGGTCTGAGGACAGATACGCAGTATTTT
-,-,TRBJ1-6,TRBV4-1,CASSQDSQGRNSPLHF,TGCGCCAGCAGCCAAGATAGTCAGGGGCGTAATTCACCCCTCCACTTT
-,-,TRBJ1-2,TRBV28,CASSLGSRADYGYTF,TGTGCCAGCAGTTTAGGGTCCAGGGCTGACTATGGCTACACCTTC
-,-,TRBJ2-3,TRBV6-2/TRBV6-3,CASSRNTDTQYF,TGTGCCAGCAGTCGTAACACAGATACGCAGTATTTT
-,-,TRBJ2-1,TRBV21-1,CGLRHGPQSRVSYNEQFF,TGTGGCCTCAGGCACGGGCCACAGAGTCGGGTATCCTACAATGAGCAGTTCTTC
-,-,TRBJ2-6,TRBV28,CASSLGLAGANVLTF,TGTGCCAGCAGTTTAGGTTTGGCCGGGGCCAACGTCCTGACTTTC
-,-,TRBJ1-4,TRBV11-2,CASSLGHSPGMEKLFF,TGTGCCAGCAGCTTAGGGCATTCGCCGGGGATGGAAAAACTGTTTTTT
-,-,TRBJ2-5,TRBV3-1/TRBV3-2,CASTAGDIQETQYF,TGTGCCAGCACCGCGGGGGACATCCAAGAGACCCAGTACTTC
-,-,TRBJ1-1,TRBV29-1,CSVGEYTEAFF,TGCAGCGTGGGAGAATACACTGAAGCTTTCTTT
-,-,TRBJ2-5,TRBV21-1,CASSSCNRAPKQETQYF,TGTGCCAGCAGCAGTTGCAACCGGGCCCCCAAGCAGGAGACCCAGTACTTC
-,-,TRBJ1-2,TRBV2,CATQEQGLNYGYTF,TGTGCCACACAGGAACAGGGACTTAACTATGGCTACACCTTC
-,-,TRBJ2-1,TRBV12-3/TRBV12-4,CASSDYNEQFF,TGTGCCAGCAGCGACTACAATGAGCAGTTCTTC
-,-,TRBJ1-1,TRBV5-6,CASSLGRGNTEAFF,TGTGCCAGCAGCTTGGGCAGGGGGAACACTGAAGCTTTCTTT
-,few,TRBJ1-6,TRBV5-8,CASSGAAFSSYNSPLHF,TGTGCCAGCAGCGGGGCCGCCTTCAGCTCCTATAATTCACCCCTCCACTTT
TRBD2,few,TRBJ2-1,TRBV11-2,CASSPRTSGTTYNEQFF,TGTGCCAGCAGCCCCCGGACTAGCGGCACGACCTACAATGAGCAGTTCTTC
-,-,TRBJ2-6,TRBV18,CASSATPGTPRISSGANVLTF,TGTGCCAGCTCCGCGACCCCCGGGACCCCCCGCATCTCCTCTGGGGCCAACGTCCTGACTTTC
TRBD2,-,TRBJ2-5,TRBV7-3,CASSLRASGGAKETQYF,TGTGCCAGCAGCTTACGGGCTAGCGGGGGGGCCAAAGAGACCCAGTACTTC
-,-,TRBJ1-6,TRBV6-1,CASSELGQDSPLHF,TGTGCCAGCAGTGAATTGGGGCAGGATTCACCCCTCCACTTT
TRBD1,few,TRBJ1-1,TRBV6-5,CASRDRGVGEAFF,TGTGCCAGCAGGGACAGGGGGGTCGGTGAAGCTTTCTTT
TRBD1,-,TRBJ2-3,TRBV18,CASSSRTGGTDTQYF,TGTGCCAGCTCTTCGAGGACAGGGGGAACAGATACGCAGTATTTT
TRBD1,-,TRBJ2-5,TRBV7-9,CASSLMTGVGETQYF,TGTGCCAGCAGCCTGATGACAGGGGTTGGGGAGACCCAGTACTTC
-,-,TRBJ2-3,TRBV18,CASSFADADTQYF,TGTGCCAGCTCATTTGCCGACGCAGATACGCAGTATTTT
-,-,TRBJ2-3,TRBV5-1,CASSLVWPSTDTQYF,TGCGCCAGCAGCTTGGTATGGCCTAGCACAGATACGCAGTATTTT
-,-,TRBJ2-2,TRBV2,CASSEALRDGELFF,TGTGCCAGCAGTGAAGCTCTTAGGGACGGGGAGCTGTTTTTT
-,-,TRBJ1-2,TRBV3-1/TRBV3-2,CASSQGPLGDYGYTF,TGTGCCAGCAGCCAAGGGCCCCTCGGGGACTATGGCTACACCTTC
-,few,TRBJ1-5,TRBV28,CASRQVPSNQPQHF,TGTGCCAGCAGACAGGTACCTAGCAATCAGCCCCAGCATTTT
-,-,TRBJ2-1,TRBV11-3,CASSLELSGVDEQFF,TGTGCCAGCAGCTTAGAATTGTCGGGGGTCGATGAGCAGTTCTTC
-,-,TRBJ1-5,TRBV6-5,CASSTDGGLGPQHF,TGTGCCAGCAGTACTGACGGAGGATTAGGGCCCCAGCATTTT
-,-,TRBJ1-3,TRBV12-3/TRBV12-4,CASSFTSGNTIYF,TGTGCCAGCAGTTTCACCTCTGGAAACACCATATATTTT
-,-,TRBJ1-2,TRBV19,CASSTRSLGHHYGYTF,TGTGCCAGTAGTACTCGATCTTTGGGACACCACTATGGCTACACCTTC
-,-,TRBJ1-1,TRBV6-5,CASMNAEAFF,TGTGCCAGCATGAACGCTGAAGCTTTCTTT
-,-,TRBJ1-5,TRBV19,CASTLNGYSNQPQHF,TGTGCCAGTACCTTAAACGGTTATAGCAATCAGCCCCAGCATTTT
-,-,TRBJ1-2,TRBV2,CASSDIGVRGYTF,TGTGCCAGCAGTGATATCGGGGTTCGGGGCTACACCTTC
-,-,TRBJ1-4,TRBV4-1,CASSHEKLFF,TGCGCCAGCAGCCACGAAAAACTGTTTTTT
TRBD2,-,TRBJ2-3,TRBV9,CASSPQLAGGTDTQYF,TGTGCCAGCAGCCCACAACTAGCGGGGGGCACAGATACGCAGTATTTT
-,-,TRBJ1-3,TRBV6-5,CASKPNPGNTIYF,TGTGCCAGCAAACCGAACCCTGGAAACACCATATATTTT